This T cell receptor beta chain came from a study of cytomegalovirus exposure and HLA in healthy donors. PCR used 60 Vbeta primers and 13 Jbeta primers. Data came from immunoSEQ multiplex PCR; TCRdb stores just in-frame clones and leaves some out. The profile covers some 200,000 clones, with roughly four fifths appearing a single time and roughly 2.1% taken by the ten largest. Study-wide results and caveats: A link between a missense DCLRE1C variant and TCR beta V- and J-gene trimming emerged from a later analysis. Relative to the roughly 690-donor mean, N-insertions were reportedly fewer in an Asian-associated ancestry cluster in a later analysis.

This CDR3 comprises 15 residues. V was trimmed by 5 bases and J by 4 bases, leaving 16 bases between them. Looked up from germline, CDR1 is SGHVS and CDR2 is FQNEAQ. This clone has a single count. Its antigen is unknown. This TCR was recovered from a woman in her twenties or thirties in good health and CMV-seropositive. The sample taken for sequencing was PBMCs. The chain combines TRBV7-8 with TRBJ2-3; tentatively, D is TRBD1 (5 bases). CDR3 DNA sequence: TGTGCCAGCAGCCTGGGAAGGGGCGGAGCAGATACGCAGTATTTT. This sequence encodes CASSLGRGGADTQYF. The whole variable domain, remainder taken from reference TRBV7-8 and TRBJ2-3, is GAGVSQSPRYKVAKRGQDVALRCDPISGHVSLFWYQQALGQGPEFLTYFQNEAQLDKSGLPSDRFFAERPEGSVSTLKIQRTQQEDSAVYLCASSLGRGGADTQYFGPGTRLTVL.